This T cell receptor beta chain was captured in a study of Graves' ophthalmopathy and Graves' hyperthyroidism. Broader study findings: Blood also contained most of the expanded thyroid clonotypes above 0.001 frequency.

Stable hyperthyroid donors showed no ophthalmopathy during 18 months follow-up. This clonotype occurred many times. No antigen is known for it. TCR beta CDR3 amplification used RNA transcripts. HTBI primers were employed in first-round RT-PCR, then a second-round multiplex PCR followed. A single record per CDR3 protein comes from TCRdb applying MiXCR to the multiplex PCR reads. The sample has about 370,000 distinct CDR3 sequences, roughly 15% seen once. The clonotype originates from an adult woman with stable Graves' hyperthyroidism. The sample was peripheral blood.

DNA for the CDR3: TGTGCCAGCAGTGATGTAGTAGGGGGCGACGACTACGAGCAGTACTTC. This codes for CASSDVVGGDDYEQYF. The chain is built from TRBV2 and TRBJ2-7, with 7 bases lining up with TRBD1. This CDR3 is 16 amino acids long. Germline V gene data show CDR1 as SNHLY and CDR2 as FYNNEI. V gave up 3 bases and J gave up 3 bases; unmatched junction bases: 11. Drawing the rest from reference TRBV2 and TRBJ2-7, the complete variable domain is EPEVTQTPSHQVTQMGQEVILRCVPISNHLYFYWYRQILGQKVEFLVSFYNNEISEKSEIFDDQFSVERPDGSNFTLKIRSTKLEDSAMYFCASSDVVGGDDYEQYFGPGTRLTVT.